This T cell receptor beta chain was profiled in a study of cytomegalovirus exposure and HLA in healthy donors. Whole-study findings and limits: Most TCR sequences showed up rarely, but some public TCRs showed up in many donors. Later analysis identified some 16,000 TCR beta sequences associated with HLA alleles, using a false discovery rate threshold of 0.05.

The germline CDR1 and CDR2 sequences are SGDLS and YYNGEE. CDR3 length: 14 residues. Trimming removed 0 bases from V and 5 bases from J; junction bases left unmatched: 5. About this clone: What it recognizes is unknown.

PCR amplification relied on 60 Vbeta primers (plus 13 Jbeta primers). Sequencing used immunoSEQ multiplex PCR; TCRdb keeps in-frame clones, though not all of them. This repertoire shows around 140,000 clones, 70% to 75% found once; its top ten account for 7.3%. Sequencing was done on a sample of PBMCs. The receptor comes from a male donor in good health and CMV-seronegative. J is TRBJ2-7 and V is TRBV9; 7 positions agree with TRBD2. CDR3 protein: CASSVGGGLNEQYF. CDR3 nucleotides: TGTGCCAGCAGCGTAGGGGGAGGGTTAAACGAGCAGTACTTC.